The T cell receptor beta chain under discussion was sequenced for a study of T cells in localized non-small cell lung cancer. General study points: Heterogeneity remains possible, as sequencing covered one tumor region only. T cell clonality was highest in uninvolved adjacent lung, above tumor. Researchers found a median 57 of the top 100 tumor clones in adjacent lung. Increased T cell density in blood showed an association with longer overall survival.

The CDR3 has 15 amino acids. CDR1 and CDR2 (germline): LNHNV, YYDKDF (reference sequence). The J segment lost 4 bases and the V segment lost 1 base, leaving 5 bases of the junction unmatched. Only one count was recorded for this clone. Its antigen is not identified. Generated by immunoSEQ multiplex PCR, the TCRdb table keeps only in-frame clones and is missing some. Of about 2,400 clones in the sample, over 30% were seen once. This sample comprised lung tumor tissue, obtained before any cancer treatment. The receptor was derived from a male donor at least 60 years old with stage II squamous cell lung carcinoma. V usage is TRBV15 and J usage is TRBJ2-5, with 8 bases matching TRBD2. This CDR3 is CATSRAGGEVETQYF. CDR3 bases: TGTGCCACCAGCAGAGCGGGGGGGGAGGTAGAGACCCAGTACTTC.